This is a list of T cell receptor beta chains from one sample in a study of blood T cell repertoires in COVID-19. Method: immunoSEQ multiplex PCR; TCRdb's copy keeps in-frame clones and lacks some. The table lists roughly 230,000 clones, about 85% of them singletons. Specimen: PBMCs or T cells enriched from blood (not recorded which). Every receptor here comes from a woman aged 50 to 65 who had been exposed to COVID-19. The CDR3 runs from the conserved cysteine through the conserved F or W. The D gene is left open where the match is weak. Rows give clone size only sometimes, using once, few, many, or a class for an expanded clone.

-,-,TRBJ1-1,TRBV4-3,TGCGCCAGCAGCCAATCCGACCAGGGTGAAGCTTTCTTT,CASSQSDQGEAFF
-,-,TRBJ2-7,TRBV7-2,TGTGCCAGCAGCTTAGGAGGCTTCCCTAGCTCCTACGAGCAGTACTTC,CASSLGGFPSSYEQYF
-,-,TRBJ1-5,TRBV19,TGTGCCACCGGGACAACCATCAATCAGCCCCAGCATTTT,CATGTTINQPQHF
-,-,TRBJ1-2,TRBV19,TGTGCCAGTAGTATCAGGGGCAGTATCCAAACATCTAACTATGGCTACACCTTC,CASSIRGSIQTSNYGYTF
-,-,TRBJ2-4,TRBV5-8,TGTGCCAGCAGCTTGAGGAGAATGGCCCGAGCCAAAAACATTCAGTACTTC,CASSLRRMARAKNIQYF
-,TRBD1,TRBJ1-1,TRBV18,TGTGCCAGCTCGCCCCGGACAGGCGGCGGGAACACTGAAGCTTTCTTT,CASSPRTGGGNTEAFF
-,TRBD1,TRBJ1-5,TRBV18,TGTGCCAGCTCACCAGGAAGACAGGGAACGCTAAGCAATCAGCCCCAGCATTTT,CASSPGRQGTLSNQPQHF
-,-,TRBJ1-5,TRBV23-1,TGCGCCAGCAGTCTGACCCCCGACGGGGAGAATCAGCCCCAGCATTTT,CASSLTPDGENQPQHF
-,-,TRBJ2-7,TRBV3-1/TRBV3-2,TGTGCCAGCAGTAGGGGGTTATCCTACGAGCAGTACTTC,CASSRGLSYEQYF
-,-,TRBJ1-2,TRBV5-6,TGTGCCAGCAGCTCCCCGACAGGTGGGGTCTATGGCTACACCTTC,CASSSPTGGVYGYTF
once,-,TRBJ1-5,TRBV12-3/TRBV12-4,TGTGCCAGCAGCCCGAGAAGCAATCAGCCCCAGCATTTT,CASSPRSNQPQHF
medium-sized,-,TRBJ1-1,TRBV12-3/TRBV12-4,TGTGCCAGCAGCCTTGGGGGCGTTACTGAAGCTTTCTTT,CASSLGGVTEAFF